Each of the 21 T cell receptor beta chains below was sequenced from the same sample in a study of blood T cell repertoires in COVID-19. The data were produced by immunoSEQ multiplex PCR, yet TCRdb's version contains in-frame clones alone and is incomplete. The sample includes about 94,000 clones, approximately 87% of them seen just once. Sequencing was performed on peripheral blood. Source of these receptors: a human donor with acute or convalescent COVID-19. The donor label of this sample is uncertain.

The chain joins TRBV24-1 to TRBJ2-6; 7 bases line up with TRBD2. The CDR3 length is 16 residues. Germline trimming cut 3 bases from V and 4 bases from J; bases unmatched to any gene: 5. Germline assignment: CDR1 KGHDR and CDR2 SFDVKD. The CDR3 nucleotides are TGTGCCACCAGTGATAGCGGGAACCCCGGGGCCAACGTCCTGACTTTC. It codes for CATSDSGNPGANVLTF.

The chain combines TRBV19 with TRBJ1-2, with D uncertain. Germline lookup yields CDR1 LNHDA and CDR2 SQIVND (reference sequence). The V end was cut by 3 bases, the J end by 4 bases, with 18 bases between. The CDR3 loop spans 16 amino acids. CDR3 region: CASSMVQMARSYGYTF. As DNA, the CDR3 is TGTGCCAGTAGTATGGTCCAGATGGCCCGCTCCTATGGCTACACCTTC.

V and J are TRBV5-1 and TRBJ2-3; 8 bases are a match to TRBD2. The CDR3 has 15 residues. Germline CDR1 and CDR2: SGHRS and YFSETQ. V shed 4 bases, J shed 4 bases, and the junction held 8 bases outside the gene matches. CDR3 coding DNA: TGCGCCAGCAGCGCTACGGGGGGGCTGGCAGATACGCAGTATTTT. Translated: CASSATGGLADTQYF.

This chain uses TRBV29-1 with TRBJ2-2, with D maybe TRBD2 (7 bases). The germline V gene has CDR1 SQVTM and CDR2 ANQGSEA. Trimming shortened V by 4 bases and J by 0 bases, and 9 bases separated the two germline ends. The CDR3 is 14 residues long. In nucleotides, the CDR3 is TGCAGCGTTGGAGGGGGGGCGAACACCGGGGAGCTGTTTTTT. This gives the protein CSVGGGANTGELFF.

The chain recombines TRBV5-1 with TRBJ1-2, with TRBD1 matching over 9 bases. Losses at the gene ends were 4 bases for V and 8 bases for J; bases not matched to a gene: 12. The germline gives CDR1 SGHRS, CDR2 YFSETQ. The length of the CDR3 is 15 residues. CDR3 loop: CASSTRTGALGGYTF. DNA of the CDR3: TGCGCCAGCAGCACAAGGACAGGGGCCTTGGGAGGCTACACCTTC.

The rearrangement uses TRBV27 and TRBJ1-2; 7 nucleotides align to TRBD1. V shed 6 bases, J shed 3 bases, and the junction held 10 bases outside the gene matches. From germline, CDR1 is MNHEY and CDR2 SMNVEV (reference sequence). The CDR3 covers 15 residues. DNA of the CDR3: TGTGCCAGCAGGGCGACGGGACAGACCTACTATGGCTACACCTTC. This gives the protein CASRATGQTYYGYTF.

V usage is TRBV5-1 and J usage is TRBJ2-2; 9 nucleotides align to TRBD1. This CDR3 is 15 amino acids long. Trimming cost V 0 bases and J 5 bases; bases outside gene matches: 2. Per germline, CDR1 SGHRS and CDR2 YFSETQ. The CDR3 DNA reads TGCGCCAGCAGCTTGGGGACAGGGGTTACCGGGGAGCTGTTTTTT. Translating it yields CASSLGTGVTGELFF.

Only a few counts were recorded for this clone. V gene TRBV12-5 combines with J gene TRBJ1-4; TRBD1 matches 9 bases. The CDR3 covers 14 residues. CDR1 is LGHNT, CDR2 FRNRAP, per germline. Trimming removed 5 bases from V and 7 bases from J; junction bases left unmatched: 5. CDR3 bases: TGTGCTAGTGGTCCGGGACAGGGAACTGAAAAACTGTTTTTT. Translation gives CASGPGQGTEKLFF. Full variable domain (outside the CDR3, taken from reference TRBV12-5 and TRBJ1-4): DARVTQTPRHKVTEMGQEVTMRCQPILGHNTVFWYRQTMMQGLELLAYFRNRAPLDDSGMPKDRFSAEMPDATLATLKIQPSEPRDSAVYFCASGPGQGTEKLFFGSGTQLSVL.

This chain links TRBV7-9 with TRBJ2-5; D might be TRBD1 (6 bases). The V gene's germline CDR1 is SEHNR and CDR2 FQNEAQ (reference sequence). Trimming removed 4 bases from V and 1 base from J, with 13 bases in between. The CDR3 runs to 15 residues. CDR3 in amino acids: CASSSPGHPQETQYF. For the CDR3, the DNA is TGTGCCAGCAGCTCGCCGGGACATCCCCAAGAGACCCAGTACTTC.

The chain links TRBV5-1 to TRBJ2-7, with D perhaps TRBD1 (6 bases). The germline V and J ends were trimmed by 2 bases and 4 bases, with 10 bases remaining between them. The CDR3 spans 13 residues. CDR1 is SGHRS and CDR2 is YFSETQ in the germline V gene. The DNA for the CDR3 is TGCGCCAGCAGCTTTGCACAGGGTTACGAGCAGTACTTC. Its translation: CASSFAQGYEQYF.

This rearrangement joins TRBV10-3 to TRBJ2-7; tentative D call: TRBD2 (5 bases). V was pared by 1 base and J by 4 bases, with 8 bases between. Germline lookup yields CDR1 ENHRY and CDR2 SYGVKD. This CDR3 has 13 residues. The CDR3 spells CAISEFEGYEQYF. The CDR3 DNA reads as TGTGCCATCAGTGAGTTCGAGGGATACGAGCAGTACTTC.

This chain connects TRBV14 to TRBJ2-3; 8 positions match TRBD1. The CDR3 is 14 residues long. The V and J ends lost 4 bases and 6 bases, in that order; junction bases with no gene match: 6. Germline values: CDR1 SGHDN, CDR2 FVKESK. The DNA for the CDR3 is TGTGCCAGCAGCCCCGGACAGGGACAGGATACGCAGTATTTT. Encoded protein: CASSPGQGQDTQYF. Looking up the rest from reference TRBV14 and TRBJ2-3 gives the full variable domain: EAGVTQFPSHSVIEKGQTVTLRCDPISGHDNLYWYRRVMGKEIKFLLHFVKESKQDESGMPNNRFLAERTGGTYSTLKVQPAELEDSGVYFCASSPGQGQDTQYFGPGTRLTVL.

This clone was detected only once. V usage is TRBV6-5 and J usage is TRBJ2-2, with D hard to call. The V gene's germline CDR1 is MNHEY and CDR2 SVGAGI. This CDR3 spans 13 amino acids. Between the trimmed V and J ends, which lost 4 bases and 5 bases, there was a span of 8 bases. CDR3 sequence reads: CASSFLSTGELFF. The CDR3 bases are TGTGCCAGCAGTTTTCTCTCTACCGGGGAGCTGTTTTTT.

The chain links TRBV6-5 to TRBJ1-5; D is ambiguous. This CDR3 is 12 amino acids long. V was clipped by 6 bases and J by 6 bases, with 9 bases between them. The germline V gene has CDR1 MNHEY and CDR2 SVGAGI. The CDR3 sequence is CASSPGGQPQHF. CDR3 DNA: TGTGCCAGCAGCCCCGGCGGTCAGCCCCAGCATTTT.

Only a few counts were recorded for this clone. The chain carries TRBV11-3 and TRBJ1-2, with D tentatively TRBD1 (5 bases). Trimming removed 5 bases from V and 8 bases from J, with 15 bases in between. CDR3 length equals 13 residues. In germline, CDR1 is SGHNT, CDR2 YENEEA. The CDR3 DNA reads as TGTGCCAGCAGCACTCCGCGGGGCGGGGGCTACACCTTC. This encodes CASSTPRGGGYTF.

The chain is built from TRBV6-1 and TRBJ2-4; no firm D call. Trimming shortened V by 1 base and J by 0 bases, and 10 bases separated the two germline ends. Germline lookup yields CDR1 MNHNS and CDR2 SASEGT. This CDR3 spans 16 amino acids. The CDR3 loop reads CASSEVRILAKNIQYF. CDR3 bases: TGTGCCAGCAGTGAAGTGAGAATACTAGCCAAAAACATTCAGTACTTC.

This chain connects TRBV27 to TRBJ1-1; maybe TRBD1 (5 bases). Germline CDR1 is MNHEY and CDR2 is SMNVEV (reference sequence). With 3 bases removed from V and 0 bases from J, the gap between germline ends came to 11 bases. This CDR3 spans 15 amino acids. The DNA for the CDR3 is TGTGCCAGCAGTTTGTACCCAGGGATGAACACTGAAGCTTTCTTT. Translation: CASSLYPGMNTEAFF.

The chain has TRBV5-5 and TRBJ2-2; the D gene is possibly TRBD2 (6 bases). The CDR3 is 16 residues long. Germline V gives CDR1 SGHKS, CDR2 YYEKEE (reference sequence). V was cut by 4 bases and J by 5 bases, with 18 bases left in between. The CDR3 here is CASSPGTAGITGELFF. Written as DNA, the CDR3 is TGTGCCAGCAGCCCCGGGACCGCGGGGATAACCGGGGAGCTGTTTTTT.

The chain is built from TRBV5-4 and TRBJ1-1; 7 positions agree with TRBD1. After removal of 2 bases from V and 0 bases from J, the junction contained 7 bases not matched to a gene. CDR1 and CDR2 (germline): SGHNT, YYREEE (reference sequence). The length of the CDR3 is 16 residues. As DNA, the CDR3 is TGTGCCAGCAGCTTTGACAGGGAAGTAATGAACACTGAAGCTTTCTTT. Amino acid sequence: CASSFDREVMNTEAFF.

The rearrangement uses TRBV27 and TRBJ2-7; 8 bases align to TRBD1. Germline V gene lookup returns CDR1 MNHEY and CDR2 SMNVEV (reference sequence). This CDR3 contains 14 residues. The trim removed 7 bases at V and 1 base at J, leaving 6 bases unmatched. The CDR3 loop is CASTPRTGSYEQYF. As DNA, the CDR3 is TGTGCCAGCACCCCGAGGACAGGGTCCTACGAGCAGTACTTC.

The V gene is TRBV7-8, the J gene TRBJ1-5; 7 bases match TRBD1. Germline V lookup: CDR1 SGHVS, CDR2 FQNEAQ. The CDR3 loop spans 15 amino acids. V lost 1 base to trimming and J lost 7 bases; unmatched junction nucleotides: 7. In nucleotides, the CDR3 is TGTGCCAGCAGCTTAGAAACAGGGGCAGGACAGCCCCAGCATTTT. The encoded protein is CASSLETGAGQPQHF.